This T cell receptor beta chain comes out of a study of T cell responses to AZD1222 COVID-19 vaccine. Study as a whole: Second-dose recipients at about 4 or about 12 weeks were treated as one pooled group.

The CDR3 runs to 17 residues. V dropped 1 base and J dropped 1; count of bases not matched to a gene: 7. Germline-derived CDR1 and CDR2 are SGHTA and FQGNSA. The method was immunoSEQ multiplex PCR; TCRdb's version includes in-frame clones alone and lacks a portion of them. Among about 150,000 clones, under 95% were seen once, and the ten largest hold about 4.4%. This rearrangement joins TRBV7-2 to TRBJ2-5; 9 bases are a match to TRBD2. This clonotype was sampled from an adult in good health. The sample consisted of peripheral blood, taken on day 0 of AZD1222 vaccination. The chain's CDR3 is CASSLEGGRAPQETQYF. In DNA form, the CDR3 reads TGTGCCAGCAGCTTAGAAGGCGGGAGGGCCCCCCAAGAGACCCAGTACTTC.